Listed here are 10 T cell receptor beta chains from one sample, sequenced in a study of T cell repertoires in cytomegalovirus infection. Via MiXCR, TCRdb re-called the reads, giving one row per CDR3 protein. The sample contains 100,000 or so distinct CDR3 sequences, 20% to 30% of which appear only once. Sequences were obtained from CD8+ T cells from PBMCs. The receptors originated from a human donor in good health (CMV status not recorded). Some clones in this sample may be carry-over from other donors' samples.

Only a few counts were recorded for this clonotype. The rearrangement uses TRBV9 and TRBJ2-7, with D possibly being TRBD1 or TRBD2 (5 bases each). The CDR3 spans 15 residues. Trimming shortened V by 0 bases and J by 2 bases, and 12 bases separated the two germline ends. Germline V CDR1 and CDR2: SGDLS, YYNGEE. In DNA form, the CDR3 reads TGTGCCAGCAGCGTAGGTTCGAGGGGCGCCTACGAGCAGTACTTC. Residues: CASSVGSRGAYEQYF.

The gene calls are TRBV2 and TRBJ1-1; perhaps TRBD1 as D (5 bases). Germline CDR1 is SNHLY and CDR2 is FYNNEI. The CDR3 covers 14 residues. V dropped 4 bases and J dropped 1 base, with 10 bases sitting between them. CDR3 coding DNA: TGTGCCAGCAGTGGAGACAGCAAGAACACTGAAGCTTTCTTT. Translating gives CASSGDSKNTEAFF.

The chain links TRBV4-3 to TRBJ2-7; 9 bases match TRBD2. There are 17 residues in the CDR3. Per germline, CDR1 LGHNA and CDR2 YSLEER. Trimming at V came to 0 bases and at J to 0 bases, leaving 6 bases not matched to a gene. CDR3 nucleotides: TGCGCCAGCAGCCAAGAGATAGCGGGAGCTACCTCCTACGAGCAGTACTTC. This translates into CASSQEIAGATSYEQYF.

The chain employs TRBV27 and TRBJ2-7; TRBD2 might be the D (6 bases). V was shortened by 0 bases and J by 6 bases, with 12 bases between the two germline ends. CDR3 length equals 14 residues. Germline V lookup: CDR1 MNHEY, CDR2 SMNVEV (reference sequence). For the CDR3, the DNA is TGTGCCAGCAGTTTATCAGCGCTAGCGCTCGAGCAGTACTTC. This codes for CASSLSALALEQYF.

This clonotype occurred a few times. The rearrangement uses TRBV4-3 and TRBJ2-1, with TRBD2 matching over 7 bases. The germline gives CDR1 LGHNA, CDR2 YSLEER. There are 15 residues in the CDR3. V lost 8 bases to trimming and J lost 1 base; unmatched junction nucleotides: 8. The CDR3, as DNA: TGCGCCAGCGGACCAGATAGCGGGTCCTACAATGAGCAGTTCTTC. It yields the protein CASGPDSGSYNEQFF.

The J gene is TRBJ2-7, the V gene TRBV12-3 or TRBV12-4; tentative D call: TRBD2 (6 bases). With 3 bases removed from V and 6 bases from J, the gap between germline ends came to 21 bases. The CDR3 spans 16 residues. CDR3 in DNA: TGTGCCAGCAGTTTCGGCCGGGACTTGGGGATCCGCGAGCAGTACTTC. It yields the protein CASSFGRDLGIREQYF.

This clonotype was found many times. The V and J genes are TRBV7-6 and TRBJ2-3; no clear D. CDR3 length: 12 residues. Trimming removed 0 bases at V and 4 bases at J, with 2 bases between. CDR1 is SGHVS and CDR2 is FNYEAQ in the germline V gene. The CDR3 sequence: CASSLASDTQYF. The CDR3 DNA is TGTGCCAGCAGCTTAGCGTCAGATACGCAGTATTTT. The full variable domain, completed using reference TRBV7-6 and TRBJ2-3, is GAGVSQSPRYKVTKRGQDVALRCDPISGHVSLYWYRQALGQGPEFLTYFNYEAQQDKSGLPNDRFSAERPEGSISTLTIQRTEQRDSAMYRCASSLASDTQYFGPGTRLTVL.

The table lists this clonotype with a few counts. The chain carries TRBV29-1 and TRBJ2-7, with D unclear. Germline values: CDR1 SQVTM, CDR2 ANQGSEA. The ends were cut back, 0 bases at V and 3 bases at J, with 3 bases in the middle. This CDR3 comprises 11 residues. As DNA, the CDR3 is TGCAGCGTTGAAGACGTCTACGAGCAGTACTTC. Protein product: CSVEDVYEQYF.

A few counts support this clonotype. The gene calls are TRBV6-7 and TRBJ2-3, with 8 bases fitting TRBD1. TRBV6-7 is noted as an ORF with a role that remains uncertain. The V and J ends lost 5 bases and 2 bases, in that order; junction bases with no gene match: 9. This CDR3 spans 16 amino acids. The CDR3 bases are TGTGCCAGCAGTAAACGCCGGGACAGGCACACAGATACGCAGTATTTT. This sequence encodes CASSKRRDRHTDTQYF.

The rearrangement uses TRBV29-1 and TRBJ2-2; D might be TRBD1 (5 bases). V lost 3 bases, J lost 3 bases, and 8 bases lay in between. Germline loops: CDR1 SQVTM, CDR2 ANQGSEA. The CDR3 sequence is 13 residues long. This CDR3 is CSVDTGYTGELFF. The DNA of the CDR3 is TGCAGCGTTGACACAGGATACACCGGGGAGCTGTTTTTT.